The source of this T cell receptor beta chain is a study of regulatory T cells in long-lasting Graves disease. Through Arm-PCR of CDR3 regions and iRepertoire HTBI primers, TCR beta libraries were built. TCRdb analysed the multiplex PCR reads with MiXCR anew, one entry per CDR3 protein. This table holds around 400,000 distinct CDR3 sequences, 15% to 17% found once. Whole-study results and caveats: Persistent Graves' patients showed a TCR diversity that was lower than that of newly diagnosed ones. TRBV28, TRBJ1-2 and TRBJ2-5 were favored in persistent disease. Between persistent patients, about 2,800 public clonotypes were shared, exceeding the 966 shared between new patients.

This clonotype showed up many times. Its antigen is unidentified. CDR1 and CDR2 from the germline V gene are MNHEY and SVGEGT. The CDR3 length is 14 residues. V lost 2 bases and J lost 4, with 8 bases in between. Time point described: newly diagnosed GD, antithyroid drugs for less than 3 months. Making the TCR library involved RNA that had been extracted from PBMCs. Recruitment took place at an endocrinology department in Xi'an, China. The sample in question was peripheral blood mononuclear cells (PBMCs), obtained at new diagnosis, from a patient treated with antithyroid drugs. This sequence originates from a female donor with Graves disease. The chain couples TRBV6-2 or TRBV6-3 to TRBJ1-4; tentative D call: TRBD1 (5 bases). CDR3 protein: CASSYDSRNEKLFF. CDR3 DNA: TGTGCCAGCAGTTACGACAGCCGTAATGAAAAACTGTTTTTT.